This TCR beta chain was observed in a study of Tregs in tolerant kidney transplant recipients. Study results and limitations: Nucleotide sequences could not be compared across some patients' samples due to primer changes.

Points on this clone: What it binds is not known. Read coverage stops 3 residues before the CDR3 terminus; the germline J gene supplies the remainder.

Unstimulated Tregs (CD4+CD25+CD127-) and CD4+CD25- non-Tregs were sorted from PBMCs. V dropped 0 bases and J dropped 7 bases, with 14 bases sitting between them. Germline-derived CDR1 and CDR2 are GTSNPN and SVGIG (reference sequence). The CDR3 runs 14 residues. The assay was immunoSEQ multiplex PCR, and TCRdb's table has in-frame clones only and misses some. With about 48,000 clones in the sample, the ten largest clones hold roughly 0.89%. The V and J genes are TRBV30 and TRBJ2-3, with D maybe TRBD2 (6 bases). The origin of this receptor is a human donor who received a combined kidney and bone marrow transplant. This sample comprised CD4+ T cells from blood, obtained before the transplant. CDR3 loop: CAWSVASGRYTQYF. The DNA read from the CDR3 is TGTGCCTGGAGTGTAGCCTCAGGGAGGTATACG.